Following are 30 T cell receptor beta chains from one sample sequenced in a study of T cells in Graves' hyperthyroidism and ophthalmopathy. Amplified TCR beta CDR3 regions came from RNA transcripts. First-round RT-PCR of the TCR CDR3 relied on the HTBI primer set. TCRdb itself ran the multiplex PCR reads through MiXCR, one entry per CDR3 protein. Of more than 450,000 distinct CDR3 sequences listed, around 20% were seen once; the top ten hold 40% to 50%. Material: blood. The receptors were sampled from a man aged 40-49 years with Graves' ophthalmopathy.

This clonotype was seen only a few times. V gene TRBV10-2 combines with J gene TRBJ1-2; D is perhaps TRBD1 (6 bases). The CDR3 runs 12 residues. Germline CDR1 and CDR2: WSHSY and SAAADI. V lost 8 bases and J 5 bases, leaving 12 bases between the germline ends. The CDR3 loop reads CASLGGSYGYTF. The CDR3, as DNA: TGCGCCAGCCTCGGGGGCAGTTATGGCTACACCTTC.

The J gene is TRBJ1-4, the V gene TRBV19; TRBD1 is a possible D gene (6 bases). The CDR3 spans 15 residues. In germline, CDR1 is LNHDA, CDR2 SQIVND (reference sequence). Trimming shortened V by 4 bases and J by 3 bases, and 12 bases separated the two germline ends. This CDR3 is CASSNRATANEKLFF. CDR3 nucleotide sequence: TGTGCCAGTAGTAACAGGGCGACGGCTAATGAAAAACTGTTTTTT. The full variable domain, its missing parts supplied by reference TRBV19 and TRBJ1-4, is DGGITQSPKYLFRKEGQNVTLSCEQNLNHDAMYWYRQDPGQGLRLIYYSQIVNDFQKGDIAEGYSVSREKKESFPLTVTSAQKNPTAFYLCASSNRATANEKLFFGSGTQLSVL.

This clonotype was recorded many times. The rearrangement links TRBV2 to TRBJ2-2, with unresolved D. The CDR3 extends over 13 amino acids. Trimming stripped 2 bases from V and 6 bases from J, with 7 bases between. Looked up from germline, CDR1 is SNHLY and CDR2 is FYNNEI. CDR3 sequence: CASSERVSGELFF. CDR3 DNA: TGTGCCAGCAGTGAACGGGTTTCCGGGGAGCTGTTTTTT.

The chain combines TRBV18 with TRBJ1-2, with TRBD1 identical over 7 bases. Germline V gene sequence: CDR1 KGHSH, CDR2 LQKENI. The CDR3 runs to 14 residues. V shed 5 bases, J shed 7 bases, and the junction held 10 bases outside the gene matches. The CDR3 reads CASSSQGTGAGYTF. CDR3 DNA sequence: TGTGCCAGCTCATCACAGGGTACAGGGGCTGGCTACACCTTC.

This clonotype appeared many times. V and J are TRBV12-3 or TRBV12-4 and TRBJ2-1; D not certain. The CDR3 sequence is 13 residues long. V lost 6 bases and J 0 bases, leaving 6 bases between the germline ends. The CDR3: CASSSSSYNEQFF. The CDR3 bases are TGTGCCAGCAGCTCTAGCTCCTACAATGAGCAGTTCTTC.

This clonotype was detected many times. CDR3 amino acids: CASSPTGGIGHQPQHF. CDR3 DNA sequence: TGTGCCAGCAGCCCGACAGGGGGGATTGGACATCAGCCCCAGCATTTT. The rearrangement uses TRBV7-2 and TRBJ1-5; 9 bases match TRBD1. After removal of 5 bases from V and 5 bases from J, the junction contained 10 bases not matched to a gene. Germline loops: CDR1 SGHTA, CDR2 FQGNSA. The CDR3 extends over 16 amino acids.

This chain joins TRBV6-1 and TRBJ2-3, with TRBD1 matching 8 bases. V trimming: 5 bases; J trimming: 4 bases; junction bases outside the gene matches: 8. CDR1 and CDR2 (germline): MNHNS, SASEGT. The CDR3 totals 15 residues. The CDR3 here is CASSTTGADADTQYF. In DNA, the CDR3 is TGTGCCAGCAGTACGACAGGGGCCGACGCAGATACGCAGTATTTT.

J is TRBJ1-6 and V is TRBV6-5; D call uncertain. Germline CDR1 and CDR2: MNHEY and SVGAGI. The CDR3 runs 13 residues. V shed 5 bases and J shed 8 bases, with 10 bases lying between them. CDR3 loop: CASSRREDSPLHF. The CDR3 nucleotides read TGTGCCAGCAGTCGAAGGGAAGATTCACCCCTCCACTTT.

About this clonotype: This CDR3 is missing its conserved last phenylalanine or tryptophan, likely due to a read error. The V gene is TRBV2, the J gene TRBJ2-7; 10 nucleotides match TRBD1. The CDR3 runs 14 residues. The junction had 4 bases not matched to a gene; V was cut back by 6 bases and J by 2 bases. Germline lookup yields CDR1 SNHLY and CDR2 FYNNEI. This CDR3 is CASSRTGGAYEQYL. In DNA form, the CDR3 reads TGTGCCAGCAGCCGGACAGGGGGAGCCTACGAGCAGTACCTC.

This clonotype was picked up many times. DNA for the CDR3: TGTGCCAGCAGTTTGGAACCGGGACTAGTAACAGATACGCAGTATTTT. Protein: CASSLEPGLVTDTQYF. This chain links TRBV12-3 or TRBV12-4 with TRBJ2-3; 8 nucleotides agree with TRBD2. J was trimmed by 3 bases and V by 3 bases; bases with no gene match: 8. This CDR3 is built from 16 residues.

The chain couples TRBV9 to TRBJ2-1, with TRBD2 matching over 10 bases. Per the germline V gene, CDR1 is SGDLS and CDR2 is YYNGEE. The CDR3 spans 16 residues. V trimming: 2 bases; J trimming: 7 bases; junction bases outside the gene matches: 9. As DNA, the CDR3 is TGTGCCAGCAGCGTCGGATCTAGCGGGAGTGTAAATGAGCAGTTCTTC. This encodes CASSVGSSGSVNEQFF.

This clonotype showed up many times. The rearrangement links TRBV6-1 to TRBJ1-1; 10 bases agree with TRBD1. V dropped 3 bases and J dropped 5; count of bases not matched to a gene: 6. Looked up from germline, CDR1 is MNHNS and CDR2 is SASEGT. This CDR3 is built from 15 residues. CDR3 sequence (DNA): TGTGCCAGCAGTGATCCGGGACAGGGGAGGACTGAAGCTTTCTTT. Protein sequence: CASSDPGQGRTEAFF.

This clonotype has more than one count but fewer than ten. This chain joins TRBV29-1 and TRBJ2-1; 7 bases agree with TRBD1. Per germline, CDR1 SQVTM and CDR2 ANQGSEA. The V and J ends lost 3 bases and 2 bases, in that order; junction bases with no gene match: 7. The CDR3 is 15 amino acids. The CDR3 reads CSVEARGQTYNEQFF. The DNA for the CDR3 is TGCAGCGTTGAGGCAAGGGGACAGACCTACAATGAGCAGTTCTTC.

The sample holds a few counts of this clonotype. J is TRBJ1-6 and V is TRBV11-2; tentative D call: TRBD1 (5 bases). Trimming removed 3 bases from V and 15 bases from J, with 21 bases in between. The V gene's germline CDR1 is SGHAT and CDR2 FQNNGV. The CDR3 spans 15 residues. The CDR3 sequence is CASSFDSAPRLDLHF. The CDR3 DNA follows: TGTGCCAGCAGCTTTGACAGCGCGCCCCGATTAGACCTCCACTTT.

This clonotype has only a few counts. The chain employs TRBV7-3 and TRBJ2-2, with 9 bases matching TRBD2. Per the germline V gene, CDR1 is SGHTA and CDR2 is FQGTGA. This CDR3 is 16 amino acids long. J gave up 1 base and V 1 base, and 1 base lay outside the gene matches. The CDR3 sequence: CASSLNSGGNTGELFF. CDR3 coding DNA: TGTGCCAGCAGCTTAAATAGCGGGGGGAACACCGGGGAGCTGTTTTTT.

The chain employs TRBV20-1 and TRBJ1-5; possibly TRBD1 for D (6 bases). Trimming took 5 bases from V and 0 from J, leaving 17 bases between them. Germline V lookup: CDR1 DFQATT, CDR2 SNEGSKA (reference sequence). This CDR3 comprises 16 residues. CDR3 DNA: TGCAGTGCTCTAGGCGCGACAGGCCATAGCAATCAGCCCCAGCATTTT. Translating gives CSALGATGHSNQPQHF.

This clonotype was counted a few times. The chain uses TRBV11-2 and TRBJ1-6, with TRBD1 matching over 7 bases. J gave up 6 bases and V 3 bases, and 2 bases lay outside the gene matches. Germline loops: CDR1 SGHAT, CDR2 FQNNGV. The CDR3 is 14 residues long. In DNA, the CDR3 is TGTGCCAGCAGCTTGGGACAGTTTAATTCACCCCTCCACTTT. This gives the protein CASSLGQFNSPLHF.

This clonotype was observed many times. The V call is TRBV28, the J call TRBJ1-1; no definite D call. V shed 3 bases and J shed 6 bases, with 8 bases lying between them. CDR3 size: 12 residues. Germline CDR1 and CDR2: MDHEN and SYDVKM. This CDR3 is CASSLWEAEAFF. DNA of the CDR3: TGTGCCAGCAGTTTGTGGGAGGCTGAAGCTTTCTTT.

The CDR3 protein is CASSIKQGAYEQYF. The CDR3 DNA is TGTGCCAGTAGTATCAAACAGGGAGCCTACGAGCAGTACTTC. V is TRBV19 and J is TRBJ2-7, with D maybe TRBD1 (6 bases). The length of the CDR3 is 14 residues. Germline values: CDR1 LNHDA, CDR2 SQIVND (reference sequence). The V and J ends lost 3 bases and 2 bases respectively, with 11 bases between them.

Note on this clonotype: The junction does not match germline at one end; this may be a read error. V is TRBV7-2 and J is TRBJ1-3; D ambiguous. The CDR3 is 15 amino acids. Germline V gene data show CDR1 as SGHTA and CDR2 as FQGNSA. The CDR3 spells CASSLVGPSGNTIYF. CDR3 nucleotides: TGTGCCAGCAGCTTAGTTGGTCCCTCTGGGAACACCATATATTTT.

A few counts support this clonotype. The chain is built from TRBV12-5 and TRBJ2-7, with 11 bases lining up with TRBD1. J was trimmed by 6 bases and V by 4 bases; bases with no gene match: 8. The CDR3 is 15 amino acids. Germline V gene lookup returns CDR1 LGHNT and CDR2 FRNRAP. CDR3 protein: CASGSRDRGFFEQYF. DNA of the CDR3: TGTGCTAGTGGTTCTCGGGACAGGGGGTTTTTCGAGCAGTACTTC.

J is TRBJ2-5 and V is TRBV28; D uncertain. Germline V gives CDR1 MDHEN, CDR2 SYDVKM. The CDR3 runs to 14 residues. Between the trimmed V and J ends, which lost 2 bases and 4 bases, there was a span of 11 bases. The CDR3 region is CASSLVERGETQYF. The CDR3 DNA reads as TGTGCCAGCAGTTTAGTGGAGCGCGGAGAGACCCAGTACTTC. Together with reference TRBV28 and TRBJ2-5, the CDR3 gives the full variable domain: DVKVTQSSRYLVKRTGEKVFLECVQDMDHENMFWYRQDPGLGLRLIYFSYDVKMKEKGDIPEGYSVSREKKERFSLILESASTNQTSMYLCASSLVERGETQYFGPGTRLLVL.

A few counts support this clonotype. V usage is TRBV6-1 and J usage is TRBJ2-7; 7 bases line up with TRBD2. CDR1 is MNHNS, CDR2 SASEGT, per germline. The trim removed 11 bases at V and 7 bases at J, leaving 11 bases unmatched. The CDR3 is 12 amino acids. CDR3 region: CASREGPGEQYF. The CDR3 bases are TGTGCCTCCAGGGAGGGGCCGGGTGAGCAGTACTTC.

This chain links TRBV27 with TRBJ1-1, with D maybe TRBD1 (5 bases). The germline CDR1 and CDR2 sequences are MNHEY and SMNVEV (reference sequence). This CDR3 spans 17 amino acids. Trimming shortened V by 8 bases and J by 1 base, and 23 bases separated the two germline ends. This CDR3 reads CASARIGGRGPNTEAFF. CDR3 nucleotide sequence: TGTGCCAGCGCTAGGATCGGGGGTCGCGGTCCGAACACTGAAGCTTTCTTT.

With respect to this clonotype: Germline is not matched at one junction end, which may reflect a read error. The V and J genes are TRBV7-8 and TRBJ2-2; 9 nucleotides align to TRBD1. Germline-derived CDR1 and CDR2 are SGHVS and FQNEAQ. This CDR3 spans 16 amino acids. DNA of the CDR3: TGCGCCAGCAGCGTACAGGGGGCAAGAAACACCGGGGAGCTGTTTTTT. Amino acid sequence: CASSVQGARNTGELFF. Together with reference TRBV7-8 and TRBJ2-2, the CDR3 gives the full variable domain: GAGVSQSPRYKVAKRGQDVALRCDPISGHVSLFWYQQALGQGPEFLTYFQNEAQLDKSGLPSDRFFAERPEGSVSTLKIQRTQQEDSAVYLCASSVQGARNTGELFFGEGSRLTVL.

This clonotype was seen many times. This chain connects TRBV2 to TRBJ1-2, with D perhaps TRBD1 (5 bases). The germline CDR1 and CDR2 sequences are SNHLY and FYNNEI. V was shortened by 10 bases and J by 10 bases, with 22 bases between the two germline ends. The CDR3 has 13 amino acids. Here the CDR3 reads CATCLETDSAYTF. CDR3 DNA: TGTGCCACCTGCTTGGAGACAGATTCCGCCTACACCTTC.

The gene calls are TRBV12-3 or TRBV12-4 and TRBJ2-3; a weak D match, TRBD2 (5 bases). There are 12 residues in the CDR3. With 3 bases removed from V and 11 bases from J, the gap between germline ends came to 12 bases. The CDR3 spells CASSLGNRGQYF. CDR3 sequence (DNA): TGTGCCAGCAGTTTGGGCAACCGGGGGCAGTATTTT.

The CDR3 bases are TGTGCCAGCAGCCAAATGCCGGGCGGGAGATACGAGACCCAGTACTTC. This encodes CASSQMPGGRYETQYF. The genes are TRBV14 and TRBJ2-5; 7 nucleotides agree with TRBD2. Trimming cost V 2 bases and J 5 bases; bases outside gene matches: 11. In germline, CDR1 is SGHDN, CDR2 FVKESK. This CDR3 comprises 16 residues. Looking up the rest from reference TRBV14 and TRBJ2-5 gives the full variable domain: EAGVTQFPSHSVIEKGQTVTLRCDPISGHDNLYWYRRVMGKEIKFLLHFVKESKQDESGMPNNRFLAERTGGTYSTLKVQPAELEDSGVYFCASSQMPGGRYETQYFGPGTRLLVL.

In its sample, this clonotype was seen a few times. The chain links TRBV4-2 to TRBJ1-6; D is uncertain. Germline lookup yields CDR1 LGHNA and CDR2 YNFKEQ. The CDR3 spans 14 residues. Trimming left V 1 base short and J 7 bases short, with 8 bases between. This chain's CDR3 is CASSQGGKNSPLHF. In nucleotides, the CDR3 is TGTGCCAGCAGCCAAGGGGGAAAGAATTCACCCCTCCACTTT.

This clonotype has a count of ten or more. The chain has TRBV2 and TRBJ1-5, with a weak D call TRBD1 (5 bases). The CDR3 loop spans 14 amino acids. Germline V gene data show CDR1 as SNHLY and CDR2 as FYNNEI. V dropped 3 bases and J dropped 3 bases, with 9 bases sitting between them. CDR3: CASSEGQYNQPQHF. The CDR3 DNA reads as TGTGCCAGCAGTGAGGGGCAGTACAATCAGCCCCAGCATTTT.